This T cell receptor (beta chain) was identified in a study of cytomegalovirus exposure and HLA in healthy donors. The wider study: Prior work identified 95 million to 120 million unique TCR beta sequences in some 180 million T cells. Findings of the study overall: Listed as cytomegalovirus-associated were 150 to 200 TCR beta chains. Later analysis revealed greater clonal expansion in HLA-associated TCR beta chains than in equally common others.

Use of 60 Vbeta and 13 Jbeta primers characterized the PCR. TCRdb's copy holds only in-frame clones and misses some; the assay was immunoSEQ multiplex PCR. Its clone listing holds 45,000 to 55,000 clones. For this clone: As yet, its antigen is unknown.

This CDR3 region has 14 residues. Germline lookup yields CDR1 KGHSH and CDR2 LQKENI. V lost 3 bases, J lost 8 bases, and 3 bases stayed unmatched. The chain links TRBV18 to TRBJ1-4, with 10 positions matching TRBD1. This TCR was recovered from a man aged 35 to 55 in good health and CMV-seropositive. Input material: PBMCs. Here the CDR3 reads CASSPTGGFEKLFF. CDR3 nucleotide sequence: TGTGCCAGCTCACCGACAGGGGGCTTCGAAAAACTGTTTTTT. Together with reference TRBV18 and TRBJ1-4, the CDR3 gives the full variable domain: NAGVMQNPRHLVRRRGQEARLRCSPMKGHSHVYWYRQLPEEGLKFMVYLQKENIIDESGMPKERFSAEFPKEGPSILRIQQVVRGDSAAYFCASSPTGGFEKLFFGSGTQLSVL.